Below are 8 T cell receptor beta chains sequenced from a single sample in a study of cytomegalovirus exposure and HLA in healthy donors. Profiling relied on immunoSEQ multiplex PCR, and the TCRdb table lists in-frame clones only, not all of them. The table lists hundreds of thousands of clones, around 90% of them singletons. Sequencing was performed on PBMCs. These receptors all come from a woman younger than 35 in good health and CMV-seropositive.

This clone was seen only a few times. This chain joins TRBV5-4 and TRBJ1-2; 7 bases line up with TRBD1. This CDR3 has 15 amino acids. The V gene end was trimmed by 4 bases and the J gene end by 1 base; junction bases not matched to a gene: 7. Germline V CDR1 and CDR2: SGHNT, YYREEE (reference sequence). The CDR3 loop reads CASSLRQGHNYGYTF. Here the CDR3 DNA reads TGTGCCAGCAGCCTTCGACAGGGCCATAACTATGGCTACACCTTC.

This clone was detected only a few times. The CDR3 sequence is CASSSGTGTTYYEQYF. The CDR3 DNA sequence: TGTGCCAGCAGCTCCGGGACAGGGACTACTTACTACGAGCAGTACTTC. The rearrangement joins TRBV7-6 to TRBJ2-7; 9 bases are a match to TRBD1. Germline CDR1 SGHVS, CDR2 FNYEAQ. The CDR3 runs to 16 residues. Trimming cost V 4 bases and J 3 bases; bases outside gene matches: 10.

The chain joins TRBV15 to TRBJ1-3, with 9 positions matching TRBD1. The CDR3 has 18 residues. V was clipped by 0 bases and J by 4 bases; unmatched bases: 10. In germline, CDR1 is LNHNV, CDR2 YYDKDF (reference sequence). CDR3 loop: CATSRERDRAAHGNTIYF. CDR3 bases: TGTGCCACCAGCAGAGAGAGGGACAGGGCGGCTCACGGAAACACCATATATTTT. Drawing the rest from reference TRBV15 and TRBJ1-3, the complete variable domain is DAMVIQNPRYQVTQFGKPVTLSCSQTLNHNVMYWYQQKSSQAPKLLFHYYDKDFNNEADTPDNFQSRRPNTSFCFLDIRSPGLGDTAMYLCATSRERDRAAHGNTIYFGEGSWLTVV.

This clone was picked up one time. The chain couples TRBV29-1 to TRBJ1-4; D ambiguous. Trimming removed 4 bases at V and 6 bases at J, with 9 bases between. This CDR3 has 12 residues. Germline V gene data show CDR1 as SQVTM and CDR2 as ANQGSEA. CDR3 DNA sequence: TGCAGCGTTGGGAGGAGCGATGAAAAACTGTTTTTT. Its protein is CSVGRSDEKLFF.

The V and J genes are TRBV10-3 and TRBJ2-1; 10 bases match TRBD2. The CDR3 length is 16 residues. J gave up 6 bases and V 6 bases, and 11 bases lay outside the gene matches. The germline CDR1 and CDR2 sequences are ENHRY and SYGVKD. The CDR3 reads CAISQGLAGVGNEQFF. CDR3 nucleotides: TGTGCCATCAGCCAGGGTCTAGCGGGAGTGGGCAATGAGCAGTTCTTC.

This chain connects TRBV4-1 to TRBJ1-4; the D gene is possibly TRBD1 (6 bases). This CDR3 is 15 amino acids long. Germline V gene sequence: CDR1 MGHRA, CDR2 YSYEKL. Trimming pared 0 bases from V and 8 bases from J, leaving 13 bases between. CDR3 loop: CASSQDPGVQEKLFF. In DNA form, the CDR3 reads TGCGCCAGCAGCCAAGATCCAGGGGTCCAAGAAAAACTGTTTTTT.

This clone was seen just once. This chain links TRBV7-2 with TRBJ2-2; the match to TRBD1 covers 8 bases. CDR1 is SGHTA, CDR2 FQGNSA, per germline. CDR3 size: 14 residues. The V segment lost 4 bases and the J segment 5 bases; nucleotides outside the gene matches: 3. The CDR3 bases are TGTGCCAGCAGCTCCTGGACAGGGACCGGGGAGCTGTTTTTT. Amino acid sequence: CASSSWTGTGELFF.

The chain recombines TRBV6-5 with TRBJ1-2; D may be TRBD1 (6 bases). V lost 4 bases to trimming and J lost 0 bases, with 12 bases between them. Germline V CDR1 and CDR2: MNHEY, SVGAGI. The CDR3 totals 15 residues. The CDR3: CASSSRTAPNYGYTF. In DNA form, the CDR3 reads TGTGCCAGCAGTTCCAGGACAGCCCCTAACTATGGCTACACCTTC.